These T cell receptor beta chains were read from a single sample in a study of early T cells in non-severe SARS-CoV-2 infection. Each CDR3 protein gets one entry after TCRdb re-called the 5' RACE reads with MiXCR. The sample yields some 82,000 distinct CDR3 sequences, more than 5% seen once. Sample: whole blood. The receptors derive from an adult who was a healthcare worker with PCR-confirmed SARS-CoV-2 infection or an uninfected control (not recorded which). CDR3s include the opening cysteine and the closing phenylalanine or tryptophan. D genes are given only for firm matches. The size field is filled for only some rows; it gives once, few, many or a size class.

>TRBV6-2/TRBV6-3|TRBD1|.|TRBJ1-2
TGTGCCAGCACCAACGAGTACAGGGGAACCTATGGCTACACCTTC
CASTNEYRGTYGYTF
>TRBV30|.|few|TRBJ2-1
TGTGCCTGGAGCATTACCCTCCGTGGGGTCGATGAGCAGTTCTTC
CAWSITLRGVDEQFF
>TRBV6-6|.|.|TRBJ2-3
TGTGCCAGCAGTTACTCGAACCCCACAGATACGCAGTATTTT
CASSYSNPTDTQYF
>TRBV5-1|TRBD1|few|TRBJ2-3
TGCGCCAGCAGCTTGTCAGGGGGCGAGGATACGCAGTATTTT
CASSLSGGEDTQYF
>TRBV24-1|TRBD1|many|TRBJ2-3
TGTGCCACCAGCAGACAGGGAAGCACAGATACGCAGTATTTT
CATSRQGSTDTQYF
>TRBV6-1|TRBD2|.|TRBJ2-3
TGTGCCAGCAGTGACGGGCCACTAGCGCCCGGAGATACGCAGTATTTT
CASSDGPLAPGDTQYF
>TRBV20-1|TRBD2|few|TRBJ2-7
TGCAGTGCTAGAGGGGCGGGGGGGCCCCCCTCCTACGAGCAGTACTTC
CSARGAGGPPSYEQYF
>TRBV2|TRBD2|many|TRBJ2-3
TGTGCCAGCAGTGAAGCTAGACGGACTAGCGGGAGAGGGCCAGATACGCAGTATTTT
CASSEARRTSGRGPDTQYF
>TRBV29-1|.|many|TRBJ2-7
TGCAGCGTTCAAGGGGGGGTCCGAAAGGACGAGCAGTACTTC
CSVQGGVRKDEQYF
>TRBV24-1|.|medium-sized|TRBJ2-1
TGTGCCACCAGTGATTTGACAGGCCGGAATGAGCAGTTCTTC
CATSDLTGRNEQFF
>TRBV7-7|.|.|TRBJ2-2
TGTGCCAGCAGCTTGGTGTTTCTCGGGGAGCTGTTTTTT
CASSLVFLGELFF